These 12 T cell receptor beta chains came from one sample sequenced in a study of T cell responses to AZD1222 COVID-19 vaccine. Repertoires were generated with immunoSEQ multiplex PCR, while TCRdb's copy carries only in-frame clones and drops some. This sample has approximately 100,000 clones, with over 75% found just once. Sequences were derived from peripheral blood, sampled on day 0 of AZD1222 vaccination. These receptors were taken from an adult in good health.

CDR3 region: CSVEGRIGATDTQYF. The DNA of the CDR3 is TGCAGCGTTGAAGGGAGGATTGGGGCCACAGATACGCAGTATTTT. The chain uses TRBV29-1 and TRBJ2-3; either TRBD1 or TRBD2 may supply D (5 bases each). Per germline, CDR1 SQVTM and CDR2 ANQGSEA. The CDR3 consists of 15 residues. Trimming cost V 1 base and J 2 bases, with 13 bases left between them.

The rearrangement links TRBV5-1 to TRBJ1-1, with TRBD1 as a possible D gene (6 bases). This CDR3 is 13 amino acids long. CDR1 is SGHRS and CDR2 is YFSETQ in the germline V gene. Trimming took 5 bases from V and 1 from J, leaving 9 bases between them. This chain's CDR3 is CASRWTANTEAFF. The CDR3 DNA follows: TGCGCCAGCAGATGGACAGCGAACACTGAAGCTTTCTTT. Supplemented by reference TRBV5-1 and TRBJ1-1, the full variable domain reads KAGVTQTPRYLIKTRGQQVTLSCSPISGHRSVSWYQQTPGQGLQFLFEYFSETQRNKGNFPGRFSGRQFSNSRSEMNVSTLELGDSALYLCASRWTANTEAFFGQGTRLTVV.

The chain is built from TRBV25-1 and TRBJ2-1; maybe TRBD2 (6 bases). From germline, CDR1 is MGHDK and CDR2 SYGVNS. With 5 bases removed from V and 7 bases from J, the gap between germline ends came to 21 bases. This CDR3 has 16 residues. CDR3 amino acids: CASSTLSSGVGNEQFF. The CDR3 coding sequence is TGTGCCAGCAGTACCCTCAGCTCGGGAGTTGGAAATGAGCAGTTCTTC.

V usage is TRBV28 and J usage is TRBJ1-5, with D maybe TRBD1 (5 bases). Trimming stripped 6 bases from V and 6 bases from J, with 21 bases between. The CDR3 sequence is 16 residues long. Germline CDR1 MDHEN, CDR2 SYDVKM. The CDR3 spells CASRTDGGARVQPQHF. CDR3 bases: TGTGCCAGCAGGACGGACGGAGGGGCTCGGGTTCAGCCCCAGCATTTT. The full variable domain, in which reference TRBV28 and TRBJ1-5 provide the parts outside the CDR3, is DVKVTQSSRYLVKRTGEKVFLECVQDMDHENMFWYRQDPGLGLRLIYFSYDVKMKEKGDIPEGYSVSREKKERFSLILESASTNQTSMYLCASRTDGGARVQPQHFGDGTRLSIL.

The chain carries TRBV3-1 (or the pseudogene TRBV3-2) and TRBJ2-7; 9 nucleotides line up with TRBD2. This CDR3 is 15 amino acids long. The ends lost 1 base at V and 1 base at J; junction bases unmatched: 2. Germline CDR1 and CDR2: LGHDT and YNNKEL (reference sequence). The CDR3 region has the DNA TGTGCCAGCAGCCAAGCCCTAGCGGGATCCTACGAGCAGTACTTC. Amino acids: CASSQALAGSYEQYF.

V gene TRBV19 combines with J gene TRBJ2-5; D gene ambiguous. CDR1 and CDR2 from the germline V gene are LNHDA and SQIVND (reference sequence). CDR3 length: 13 amino acids. V dropped 3 bases and J dropped 4 bases, with 9 bases sitting between them. CDR3 amino acids: CASSMQKGETQYF. In nucleotides, the CDR3 is TGTGCCAGTAGTATGCAAAAGGGAGAGACCCAGTACTTC.

V gene TRBV30 combines with J gene TRBJ1-2; no reliable D call. CDR1 and CDR2 (germline): GTSNPN, SVGIG (reference sequence). The V gene lost 1 base and the J gene lost 0 bases, with 6 bases spanning the gap. The CDR3 contains 13 residues. CDR3 residues: CAWSELPNYGYTF. In DNA form, the CDR3 reads TGTGCCTGGAGTGAACTCCCTAACTATGGCTACACCTTC.

The chain recombines TRBV30 with TRBJ2-7; D call uncertain. Deletions cut 1 base from V and 3 bases from J, with 4 bases between. In germline, CDR1 is GTSNPN, CDR2 SVGIG (reference sequence). CDR3 size: 11 residues. The CDR3 region has the DNA TGTGCCTGGAGTGGGGGCTACGAGCAGTACTTC. Amino acids: CAWSGGYEQYF. Full variable domain (remainder filled in from reference TRBV30 and TRBJ2-7): SQTIHQWPATLVQPVGSPLSLECTVEGTSNPNLYWYRQAAGRGLQLLFYSVGIGQISSEVPQNLSASRPQDRQFILSSKKLLLSDSGFYLCAWSGGYEQYFGPGTRLTVT.

The V and J genes are TRBV27 and TRBJ2-1, with 12 nucleotides matching TRBD1. Trimming took 5 bases from V and 5 from J; bases not matched to a gene: 7. Germline V gene lookup returns CDR1 MNHEY and CDR2 SMNVEV (reference sequence). The CDR3 is 16 amino acids. The CDR3 DNA reads TGTGCCAGCAGTCGGTTGGGACAGGGGGCTAACAATGAGCAGTTCTTC. This sequence encodes CASSRLGQGANNEQFF.

This clone has a handful of counts. The V call is TRBV19, the J call TRBJ1-6; no firm D call. The CDR3 has 14 amino acids. V was clipped by 6 bases and J by 7 bases, with 13 bases between them. CDR1 is LNHDA and CDR2 is SQIVND in the germline V gene (reference sequence). The CDR3 DNA reads TGTGCCAGTAGCCAAGGAGTCCTAAATTCACCCCTCCACTTT. It is translated as CASSQGVLNSPLHF.

This chain links TRBV24-1 with TRBJ1-2; 7 bases align to TRBD1. The CDR3 is 14 amino acids. V was clipped by 0 bases and J by 6 bases; unmatched bases: 3. CDR1 and CDR2 (germline): KGHDR, SFDVKD. The CDR3 loop is CATSDLQGVDGYTF. The CDR3, as DNA: TGTGCCACCAGTGATTTGCAGGGGGTAGATGGCTACACCTTC.

V usage is TRBV10-1 and J usage is TRBJ2-7; tentatively, D is TRBD2 (5 bases). The CDR3 sequence is 13 residues long. With 4 bases removed from V and 4 bases from J, the gap between germline ends came to 11 bases. The germline CDR1 and CDR2 sequences are WNHNN and SYGVQD (reference sequence). The CDR3, as DNA: TGCGCCAGCAGTGTCGAAGGGAGATACGAGCAGTACTTC. It encodes CASSVEGRYEQYF.